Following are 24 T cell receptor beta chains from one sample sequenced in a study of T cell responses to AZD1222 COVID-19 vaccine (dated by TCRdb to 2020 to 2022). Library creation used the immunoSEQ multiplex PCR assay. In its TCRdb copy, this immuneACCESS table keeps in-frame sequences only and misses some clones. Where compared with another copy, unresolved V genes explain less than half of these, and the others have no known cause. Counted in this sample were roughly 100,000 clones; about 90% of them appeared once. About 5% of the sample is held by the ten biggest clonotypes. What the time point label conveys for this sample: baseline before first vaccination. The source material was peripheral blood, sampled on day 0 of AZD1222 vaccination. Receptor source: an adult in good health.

In nucleotides, the CDR3 is TGTGCCAGCAGCTTTAGCCTAGCGGAGAACGAGCAGTACTTC. This encodes CASSFSLAENEQYF. V is TRBV7-9 and J is TRBJ2-7; TRBD2 aligns across 7 bases. V was clipped by 3 bases and J by 5 bases; unmatched bases: 7. In germline, CDR1 is SEHNR, CDR2 FQNEAQ (reference sequence). The CDR3 consists of 14 residues. The whole variable domain, remainder taken from reference TRBV7-9 and TRBJ2-7, is DTGVSQNPRHKITKRGQNVTFRCDPISEHNRLYWYRQTLGQGPEFLTYFQNEAQLEKSRLLSDRFSAERPKGSFSTLEIQRTEQGDSAMYLCASSFSLAENEQYFGPGTRLTVT.

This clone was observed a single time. This CDR3 reads CASSLSWGYTF. The CDR3 DNA is TGTGCCAGCAGTCTGTCTTGGGGCTACACCTTC. The rearrangement joins TRBV12-3 or TRBV12-4 to TRBJ1-2; D ambiguous. Deletions cut 5 bases from V and 8 bases from J, with 9 bases between. This CDR3 comprises 11 residues.

CDR3 amino acids: CASSIRGMSNQPQHF. The CDR3 bases are TGTGCCAGTAGTATTCGAGGGATGAGCAATCAGCCCCAGCATTTT. The V and J genes are TRBV19 and TRBJ1-5; D call uncertain. There are 15 residues in the CDR3. Trimming shortened V by 3 bases and J by 1 base, and 10 bases separated the two germline ends. Germline V lookup: CDR1 LNHDA, CDR2 SQIVND (reference sequence).

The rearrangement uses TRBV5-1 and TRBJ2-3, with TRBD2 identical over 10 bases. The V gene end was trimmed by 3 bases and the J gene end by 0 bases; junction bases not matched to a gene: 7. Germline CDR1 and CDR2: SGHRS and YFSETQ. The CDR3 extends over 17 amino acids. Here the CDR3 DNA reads TGCGCCAGCAGCTCCGGGACTAGCGTTTCTAGCACAGATACGCAGTATTTT. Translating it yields CASSSGTSVSSTDTQYF.

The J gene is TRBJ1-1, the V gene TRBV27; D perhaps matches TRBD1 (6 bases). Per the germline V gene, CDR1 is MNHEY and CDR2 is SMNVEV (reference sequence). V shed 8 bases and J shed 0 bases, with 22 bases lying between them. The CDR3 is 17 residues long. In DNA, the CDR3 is TGTGCCAGCCTGCCTCGAAAAGGGGGAGTGTTGAACACTGAAGCTTTCTTT. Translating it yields CASLPRKGGVLNTEAFF.

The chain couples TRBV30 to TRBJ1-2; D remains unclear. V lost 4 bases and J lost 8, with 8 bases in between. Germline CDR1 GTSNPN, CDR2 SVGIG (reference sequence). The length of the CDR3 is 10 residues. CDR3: CAWKSGGYTF. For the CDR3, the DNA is TGTGCCTGGAAATCGGGCGGCTACACCTTC.

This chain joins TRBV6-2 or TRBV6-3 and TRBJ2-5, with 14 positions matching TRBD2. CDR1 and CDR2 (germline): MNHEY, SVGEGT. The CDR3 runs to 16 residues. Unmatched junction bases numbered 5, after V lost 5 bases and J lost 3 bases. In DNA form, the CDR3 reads TGTGCCAGCAGTCATGGACTAGCGGGGGGTGAAGAGACCCAGTACTTC. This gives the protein CASSHGLAGGEETQYF.

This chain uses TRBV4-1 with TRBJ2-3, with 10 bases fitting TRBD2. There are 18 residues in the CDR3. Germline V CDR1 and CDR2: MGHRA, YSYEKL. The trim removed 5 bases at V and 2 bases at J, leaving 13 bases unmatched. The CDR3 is CASSRSLSGGSPTDTQYF. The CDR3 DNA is TGCGCCAGCAGCAGGAGCCTTAGCGGGGGGTCGCCCACAGATACGCAGTATTTT.

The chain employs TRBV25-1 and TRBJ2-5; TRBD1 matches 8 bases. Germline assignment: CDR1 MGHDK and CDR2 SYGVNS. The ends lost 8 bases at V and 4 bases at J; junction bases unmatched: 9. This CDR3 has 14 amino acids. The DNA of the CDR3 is TGTGCCAGCCGGCAGGGGGCGCGGGGAGAGACCCAGTACTTC. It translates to CASRQGARGETQYF.

The CDR3 sequence: CASSIEVTGELFF. CDR3 DNA sequence: TGTGCCAGTAGTATCGAGGTCACCGGGGAGCTGTTTTTT. The rearrangement links TRBV19 to TRBJ2-2; D is unclear. The CDR3 has 13 amino acids. V lost 3 bases and J 4 bases, leaving 6 bases between the germline ends. CDR1 is LNHDA and CDR2 is SQIVND in the germline V gene (reference sequence).

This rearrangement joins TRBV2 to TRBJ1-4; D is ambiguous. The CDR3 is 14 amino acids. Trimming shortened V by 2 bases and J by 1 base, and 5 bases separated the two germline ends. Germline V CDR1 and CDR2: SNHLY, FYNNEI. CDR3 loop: CASSERRTNEKLFF. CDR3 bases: TGTGCCAGCAGTGAACGACGAACTAATGAAAAACTGTTTTTT. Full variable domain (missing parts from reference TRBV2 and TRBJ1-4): EPEVTQTPSHQVTQMGQEVILRCVPISNHLYFYWYRQILGQKVEFLVSFYNNEISEKSEIFDDQFSVERPDGSNFTLKIRSTKLEDSAMYFCASSERRTNEKLFFGSGTQLSVL.

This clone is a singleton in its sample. In nucleotides, the CDR3 is TGTGCCAGCAGTCTCGGCAGGGTGGATGGCTACACCTTC. It encodes CASSLGRVDGYTF. This sequence joins TRBV7-8 and TRBJ1-2; TRBD1 might be the D (5 bases). This CDR3 comprises 13 residues. Trimming shortened V by 6 bases and J by 6 bases, and 14 bases separated the two germline ends. The V gene's germline CDR1 is SGHVS and CDR2 FQNEAQ.

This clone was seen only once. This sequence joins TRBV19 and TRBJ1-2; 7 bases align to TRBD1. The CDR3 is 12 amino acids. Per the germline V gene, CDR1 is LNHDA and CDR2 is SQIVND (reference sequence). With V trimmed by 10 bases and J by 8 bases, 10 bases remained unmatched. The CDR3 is CATNAGGRGYTF. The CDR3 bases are TGTGCCACCAATGCAGGGGGACGGGGCTACACCTTC.

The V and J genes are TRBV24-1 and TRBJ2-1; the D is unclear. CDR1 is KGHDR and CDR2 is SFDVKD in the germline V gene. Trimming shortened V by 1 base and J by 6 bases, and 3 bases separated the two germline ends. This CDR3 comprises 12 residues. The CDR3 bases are TGTGCCACCAGTGATTTTGCCAATGAGCAGTTCTTC. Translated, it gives CATSDFANEQFF.

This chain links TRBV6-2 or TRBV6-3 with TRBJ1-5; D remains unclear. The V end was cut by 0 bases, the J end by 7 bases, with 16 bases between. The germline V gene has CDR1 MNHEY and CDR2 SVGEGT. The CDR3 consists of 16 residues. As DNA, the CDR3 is TGTGCCAGCAGTTACTCGAATTTCCCGCCCCTACAGCCCCAGCATTTT. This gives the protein CASSYSNFPPLQPQHF.

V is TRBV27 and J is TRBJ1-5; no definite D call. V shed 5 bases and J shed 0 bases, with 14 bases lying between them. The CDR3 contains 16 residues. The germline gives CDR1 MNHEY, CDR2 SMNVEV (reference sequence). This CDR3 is CASSPRRIFSNQPQHF. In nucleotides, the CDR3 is TGTGCCAGCAGTCCCCGGAGAATTTTTAGCAATCAGCCCCAGCATTTT.

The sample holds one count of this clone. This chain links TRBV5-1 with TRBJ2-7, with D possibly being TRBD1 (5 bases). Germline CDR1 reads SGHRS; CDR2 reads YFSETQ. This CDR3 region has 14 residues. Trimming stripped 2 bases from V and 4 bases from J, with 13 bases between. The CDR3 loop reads CASSLAGHLYEQYF. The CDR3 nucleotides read TGCGCCAGCAGCTTAGCCGGACACCTTTACGAGCAGTACTTC.

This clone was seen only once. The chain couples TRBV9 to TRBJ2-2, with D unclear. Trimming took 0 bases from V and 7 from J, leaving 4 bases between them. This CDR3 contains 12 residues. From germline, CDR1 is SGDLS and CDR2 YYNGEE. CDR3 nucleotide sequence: TGTGCCAGCAGCGTAGTTCTCGGGGAGCTGTTTTTT. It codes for CASSVVLGELFF. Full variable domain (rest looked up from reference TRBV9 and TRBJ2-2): DSGVTQTPKHLITATGQRVTLRCSPRSGDLSVYWYQQSLDQGLQFLIQYYNGEERAKGNILERFSAQQFPDLHSELNLSSLELGDSALYFCASSVVLGELFFGEGSRLTVL.

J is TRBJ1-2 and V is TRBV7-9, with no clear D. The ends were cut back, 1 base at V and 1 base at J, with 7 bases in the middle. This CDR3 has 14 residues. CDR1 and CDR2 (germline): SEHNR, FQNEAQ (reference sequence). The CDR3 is CASSLEQVNYGYTF. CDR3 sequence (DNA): TGTGCCAGCAGCTTAGAACAAGTTAACTATGGCTACACCTTC.

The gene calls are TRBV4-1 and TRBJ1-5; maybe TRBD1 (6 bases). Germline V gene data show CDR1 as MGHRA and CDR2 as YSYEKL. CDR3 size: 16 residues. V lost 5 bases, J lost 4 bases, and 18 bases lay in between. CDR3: CASSNAAGQWNQPQHF. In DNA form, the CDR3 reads TGCGCCAGCAGCAACGCAGCCGGACAGTGGAATCAGCCCCAGCATTTT.

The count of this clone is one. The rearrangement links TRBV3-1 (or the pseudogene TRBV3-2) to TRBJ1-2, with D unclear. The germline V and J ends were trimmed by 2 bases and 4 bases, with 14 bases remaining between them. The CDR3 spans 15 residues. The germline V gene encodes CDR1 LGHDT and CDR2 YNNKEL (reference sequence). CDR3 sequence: CASSQMGTPGYGYTF. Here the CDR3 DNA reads TGTGCCAGCAGCCAAATGGGAACCCCCGGCTATGGCTACACCTTC.

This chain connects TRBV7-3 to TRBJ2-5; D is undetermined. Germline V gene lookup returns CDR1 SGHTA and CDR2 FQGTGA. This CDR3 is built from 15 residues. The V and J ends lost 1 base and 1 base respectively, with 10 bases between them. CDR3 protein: CASSLIVGPQETQYF. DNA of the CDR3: TGTGCCAGCAGCTTAATCGTGGGCCCCCAAGAGACCCAGTACTTC.

CDR3 protein: CASSFAQGANGYTF. The CDR3 DNA sequence: TGTGCCAGCAGCTTTGCTCAGGGGGCGAATGGCTACACCTTC. The chain has TRBV5-4 and TRBJ1-2; 8 bases map to TRBD1. The CDR3 is 14 residues long. The germline gives CDR1 SGHNT, CDR2 YYREEE (reference sequence). J lost 6 bases, V lost 2 bases, and 6 bases had no gene match.

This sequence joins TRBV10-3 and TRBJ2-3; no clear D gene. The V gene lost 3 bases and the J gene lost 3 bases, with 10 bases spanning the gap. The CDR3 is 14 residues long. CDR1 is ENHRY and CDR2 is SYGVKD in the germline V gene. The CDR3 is CAISDGVGTDTQYF. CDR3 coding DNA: TGTGCCATCAGTGACGGAGTGGGGACAGATACGCAGTATTTT.